One sample yielded the 23 T cell receptor beta chains listed below, sequenced in a study of T cell clonality in common variable immunodeficiency. Profiling relied on immunoSEQ multiplex PCR, and the TCRdb table lists in-frame clones only, not all of them. The sample counts 30,000 to 45,000 clones, none seen once; the ten largest own 2.5% to 3%. Material: peripheral blood mononuclear cells. The receptors here all came from a person aged 18-70 years in good health.

The sample holds many counts of this clone. The CDR3 is cut off 3 residues early in the read; its end comes from the germline J gene. This sequence joins TRBV19 and TRBJ2-3, with a tentative D call TRBD1 (5 bases). The CDR3 runs 13 residues. CDR1 is LNHDA and CDR2 is SQIVND in the germline V gene (reference sequence). Trimming took off 5 bases at V and 2 bases at J, with 8 bases between the two ends. The covered CDR3 bases are TGTGCCAGTAGTTCAGGGTCCACAGATACG. Protein sequence: CASSSGSTDT. The complete CDR3 reads CASSSGSTDTQYF.

This clone came up many times. The read ends 3 residues shy of where the CDR3 ends; the end is completed using the germline J gene. The chain has TRBV5-1 and TRBJ2-7, with D maybe TRBD1 (6 bases). The length of the CDR3 is 14 residues. Between the trimmed V and J ends, which lost 5 bases and 0 bases, there was a span of 12 bases. Germline V lookup: CDR1 SGHRS, CDR2 YFSETQ. CDR3 residues: CASSFLGGSYEQYF. CDR3 DNA, as far as it was read: TGCGCCAGCAGTTTCCTAGGGGGCTCCTACGAG.

As for this clone: Read sequence stops 3 residues before the CDR3 end, and the germline J gene provides the missing end. The rearrangement links TRBV7-9 to TRBJ1-2; 9 bases agree with TRBD1. The CDR3 has 15 residues. CDR1 is SEHNR and CDR2 is FQNEAQ in the germline V gene (reference sequence). The CDR3 reads CASSPRTGAYNDYTF. Incomplete CDR3 DNA: TGTGCCAGCAGCCCCAGGACAGGGGCCTACAATGAC.

This clone was recorded many times. The CDR3 goes on 3 residues after the read ends, and that part is filled in from the germline J gene. This rearrangement joins TRBV20-1 to TRBJ1-2; 8 bases are a match to TRBD1. V was clipped by 0 bases and J by 7 bases; unmatched bases: 13. The CDR3 is 16 amino acids. Germline assignment: CDR1 DFQATT and CDR2 SNEGSKA (reference sequence). The sequenced part of the CDR3 DNA is TGCAGTGCTAGAGATCCAAAAGATCAGGGGGCGGCTGGC. It codes for CSARDPKDQGAAG. The whole CDR3 protein is CSARDPKDQGAAGYTF.

Notes on this clone: The read ends 3 residues before the CDR3 terminus; that terminus is restored from the germline J gene. The gene calls are TRBV11-1 and TRBJ2-5; D is possibly TRBD1 (5 bases). V dropped 5 bases and J dropped 4 bases, with 14 bases sitting between them. Germline V gene data show CDR1 as SGHAT and CDR2 as FQDESV (reference sequence). This CDR3 is 14 amino acids long. This CDR3 is CASSVQGARETQYF. Partial CDR3 DNA: TGTGCCAGCAGCGTCCAGGGCGCGAGAGAGACC.

This clone was seen at least ten times. Read sequence stops 3 residues before the CDR3 end, and the germline J gene provides the missing end. The chain carries TRBV2 and TRBJ2-7; TRBD2 agrees at 11 bases. The germline V gene has CDR1 SNHLY and CDR2 FYNNEI. V dropped 7 bases and J dropped 1; count of bases not matched to a gene: 9. The CDR3 runs 16 residues. The CDR3 DNA, read in part, is TGTGCCAGCACCTCCCCCGGGACTAGCGGTTCCTACGAG. This encodes CASTSPGTSGSYE. The CDR3 in its entirety is CASTSPGTSGSYEQYF.

This clone came up many times. The read ends 3 residues shy of where the CDR3 ends; the end is completed using the germline J gene. The rearrangement joins TRBV7-9 to TRBJ2-1; D call uncertain. V dropped 6 bases and J dropped 8 bases, with 11 bases sitting between them. The CDR3 totals 12 residues. CDR1 and CDR2 from the germline V gene are SEHNR and FQNEAQ (reference sequence). CDR3 sequence: CASSPPLDEQFF. Incomplete CDR3 DNA: TGTGCCAGCAGTCCACCTCTAGATGAG.

This clone was counted many times. CDR3 bases read: TGTGCCAGCAGCTTTCTTCGGGGAACAAGATACGAG. Encoded protein: CASSFLRGTRYE. The full CDR3 sequence reads CASSFLRGTRYEQYF. V is TRBV7-9 and J is TRBJ2-7; D is possibly TRBD2 (5 bases). The CDR3 is cut off 3 residues early in the read; its end comes from the germline J gene. Germline CDR1 SEHNR, CDR2 FQNEAQ (reference sequence). The ends were cut back, 3 bases at V and 4 bases at J, with 16 bases in the middle. The CDR3 length is 15 residues.

Ten or more counts support this clone. Coverage ceases 3 residues before the CDR3 finishes, and the germline J gene fills in the end. V is TRBV2 and J is TRBJ1-6; possible D gene TRBD1, 5 bases. CDR3 length: 16 amino acids. Germline-derived CDR1 and CDR2 are SNHLY and FYNNEI. V lost 4 bases and J 5 bases, leaving 15 bases between the germline ends. The CDR3 region is CASSAWQGVDNSPLHF. The DNA read from the CDR3 is TGTGCCAGCAGTGCTTGGCAGGGAGTAGATAATTCACCC.

A note on this clone: The read ends 3 residues early relative to the CDR3; the germline J gene fills the gap. This chain connects TRBV7-6 to TRBJ1-2; D gene ambiguous. From germline, CDR1 is SGHVS and CDR2 FNYEAQ. The CDR3 contains 12 residues. CDR3 region: CASSPTTYDYTF. CDR3 DNA (partial): TGTGCCAGCAGCCCCACTACATACGAC.

This clone was counted ten times or more. The observed sequence ends 3 residues before the CDR3 terminus, with the missing tail filled in from the germline J gene. The chain links TRBV30 to TRBJ1-6; TRBD1 matches at 8 bases. The CDR3 runs 13 residues. The germline gives CDR1 GTSNPN, CDR2 SVGIG (reference sequence). The V and J ends lost 2 bases and 8 bases, in that order; junction bases with no gene match: 2. This chain's CDR3 is CAWSIQGDSPLHF. The CDR3 bases that were read are TGTGCCTGGAGTATACAGGGGGATTCACCC.

This clone was seen at least ten times. The CDR3 region is CSARGAGTQPQHF. The sequenced part of the CDR3 DNA is TGCAGTGCTAGGGGGGCAGGGACTCAGCCC. The gene calls are TRBV20-1 and TRBJ1-5; a weak D match, TRBD1 (6 bases). The CDR3 end is not reached by the read, which stops 3 residues before it; the germline J gene fills it in. The CDR3 has 13 residues. The V and J ends lost 3 bases and 6 bases respectively, with 12 bases between them. CDR1 DFQATT and CDR2 SNEGSKA come from the germline V gene (reference sequence).

This clone was picked up many times. CDR3 amino acids: CSVMRTNEKLFF. CDR3 bases read: TGCAGCGTGATGAGGACTAATGAAAAG. The chain combines TRBV29-1 with TRBJ2-2, with D possibly being TRBD2 (6 bases). The DNA ends 3 residues before the CDR3 does, and the rest of the CDR3 is filled in from the germline J gene. Germline CDR1 and CDR2: SQVTM and ANQGSEA. The CDR3 sequence is 12 residues long.

This clone was counted many times. The read terminates 3 residues before the CDR3 end, so the remaining end is supplied by the germline J gene. The rearrangement joins TRBV20-1 to TRBJ2-7, with 8 bases identical to TRBD1. This CDR3 comprises 15 residues. Trimming removed 2 bases from V and 2 bases from J; junction bases left unmatched: 8. The germline CDR1 and CDR2 sequences are DFQATT and SNEGSKA (reference sequence). CDR3 DNA, as far as it was read: TGCAGTGCTAGACTACAGGGGGACCCCACCTACGAG. Amino acids: CSARLQGDPTYE. The entire CDR3 protein reads CSARLQGDPTYEQYF.

A remark on this clone: The read halts 3 residues ahead of the CDR3 end, with the missing end drawn from the germline J gene. The rearrangement joins TRBV19 to TRBJ2-3; tentative D call: TRBD2 (6 bases). Germline CDR1 is LNHDA and CDR2 is SQIVND (reference sequence). The CDR3 consists of 17 residues. CDR3 bases read: TGTGCCAGTAGTAGCGGGATCTCCATTCCCCACCAAGAGGCG. The encoded protein is CASSSGISIPHQEA. The full CDR3 reads CASSSGISIPHQEAQYF.

About this clone itself: The junction and the germline gene differ at one end; a read error may be behind it. The read ends 3 residues early relative to the CDR3; the germline J gene fills the gap. This chain links TRBV7-9 with TRBJ2-1; D is possibly TRBD1 (6 bases). CDR3 length: 14 amino acids. Per the germline V gene, CDR1 is SEHNR and CDR2 is FQNEAQ (reference sequence). The CDR3 protein is CSSSKGGSYNEQFF. The CDR3 bases that were read are TGTTCCAGCAGCAAAGGGGGCTCCTACAATGAG. The entire variable domain, with the rest obtained from reference TRBV7-9 and TRBJ2-1, is as follows: DTGVSQNPRHKITKRGQNVTFRCDPISEHNRLYWYRQTLGQGPEFLTYFQNEAQLEKSRLLSDRFSAERPKGSFSTLEIQRTEQGDSAMYLCSSSKGGSYNEQFFGPGTRLTVL.

This clone was seen ten or more times. With the read ending 3 residues before the CDR3 end, the germline J gene is used to fill in that end. This chain connects TRBV19 to TRBJ2-2; 10 bases fit TRBD1. This CDR3 contains 15 residues. The J segment lost 4 bases and the V segment lost 6 bases, leaving 5 bases of the junction unmatched. CDR1 is LNHDA and CDR2 is SQIVND in the germline V gene (reference sequence). The CDR3 bases that were read are TGTGCCAGTAGCACGGGACAGGGGATCACCGGGGAG. Amino acid sequence: CASSTGQGITGE. The whole CDR3 sequence is CASSTGQGITGELFF.

This clone has ten or more counts. The read finishes 3 residues shy of the CDR3 end, and the germline J gene is used to complete it. The V call is TRBV19, the J call TRBJ2-3; 10 bases align to TRBD2. This CDR3 contains 15 residues. Germline CDR1 reads LNHDA; CDR2 reads SQIVND (reference sequence). The CDR3 reads CASSPWTSGQETQYF. Partial CDR3 DNA: TGTGCCAGTAGCCCATGGACTAGCGGCCAAGAGACG.

This clone has ten or more counts. The sequenced fragment ends 3 residues before the CDR3 boundary, so the rest is inferred from the germline J gene. This chain links TRBV28 with TRBJ2-2, with TRBD2 matching over 10 bases. Germline V gene data show CDR1 as MDHEN and CDR2 as SYDVKM. This CDR3 is 14 amino acids long. Germline trimming cut 7 bases from V and 7 bases from J; bases unmatched to any gene: 6. The CDR3 reads CASITSGKNGELFF. CDR3 DNA, as far as it was read: TGTGCCAGCATCACTAGCGGGAAGAACGGGGAG.

This clone was seen more than once but under ten times. The CDR3 goes on 3 residues after the read ends, and that part is filled in from the germline J gene. This chain uses TRBV10-2 with TRBJ2-1; the match to TRBD2 covers 9 bases. CDR3 length: 15 amino acids. CDR1 WSHSY and CDR2 SAAADI come from the germline V gene. The V segment lost 0 bases and the J segment 9 bases; nucleotides outside the gene matches: 6. CDR3 region: CASSESGGRASEQFF. CDR3 DNA, as far as it was read: TGCGCCAGCAGTGAGTCTGGCGGGAGGGCCTCTGAG.

This clone occurred many times. The read terminates 3 residues before the CDR3 end, so the remaining end is supplied by the germline J gene. The V call is TRBV7-9, the J call TRBJ1-2, with no clear D. V gave up 1 base and J gave up 7 bases, with 13 bases separating them. This CDR3 is built from 14 residues. Germline loops: CDR1 SEHNR, CDR2 FQNEAQ (reference sequence). CDR3 DNA, as far as it was read: TGTGCCAGCAGCTTAGGGGCGTCTTATTCTGGC. As protein: CASSLGASYSG. From start to end, the CDR3 is CASSLGASYSGYTF.

This clone was detected many times. Coverage ceases 3 residues before the CDR3 finishes, and the germline J gene fills in the end. The rearrangement uses TRBV5-1 and TRBJ2-7; 11 bases match TRBD1. The length of the CDR3 is 16 residues. The germline V gene encodes CDR1 SGHRS and CDR2 YFSETQ. J lost 5 bases, V lost 4 bases, and 11 bases had no gene match. The covered CDR3 bases are TGCGCCAGCAGCCCACGCGGCGGGACAGGGGGGAACGAG. Translating gives CASSPRGGTGGNE. The whole CDR3 protein is CASSPRGGTGGNEQYF.

The CDR3 spells CASSPLEGRYDYTF. The part of the CDR3 DNA that was read is TGTGCCAGCAGCCCCCTTGAGGGCCGCTACGAC. The chain links TRBV7-9 to TRBJ1-2; D is unresolved. Read data end 3 residues before the CDR3 end; the end is taken from the germline J gene. The CDR3 covers 14 residues. The V gene's germline CDR1 is SEHNR and CDR2 FQNEAQ (reference sequence).